These 2 T cell receptor beta chains were sequenced from one sample in a study of blood T cell repertoires in COVID-19. Profiled with immunoSEQ multiplex PCR; TCRdb holds only in-frame clones, not every one. This table holds 150,000 to 200,000 clones, 75% to 95% found once. Sequencing input: peripheral blood. These TCRs come from a man aged 45 to 65 with acute or convalescent COVID-19.

The genes are TRBV27 and TRBJ2-5; D may be TRBD2 (5 bases). Between the trimmed V and J ends, which lost 1 base and 3 bases, there was a span of 6 bases. The CDR3 has 13 amino acids. Germline V gene data show CDR1 as MNHEY and CDR2 as SMNVEV (reference sequence). In DNA form, the CDR3 reads TGTGCCAGCAGTTTATTCGGGGAAGAGACCCAGTACTTC. This translates into CASSLFGEETQYF.

The V gene is TRBV19, the J gene TRBJ2-5; 9 nucleotides align to TRBD1. J lost 2 bases, V lost 2 bases, and 9 bases had no gene match. The CDR3 is 17 residues long. CDR1 and CDR2 (germline): LNHDA, SQIVND (reference sequence). CDR3 in amino acids: CASSIRGPGQGQETQYF. DNA of the CDR3: TGTGCCAGTAGTATAAGGGGACCGGGACAGGGACAAGAGACCCAGTACTTC.